Sequencing of this T cell receptor (beta chain) was carried out in a study of T cells in Graves' hyperthyroidism and ophthalmopathy. Whole-study results and caveats: Most thyroid clonotypes expanded above 0.001 were also detected in blood.

The ends were cut back, 2 bases at V and 7 bases at J, with 8 bases in the middle. CDR3 length equals 12 residues. CDR1 is SNHLY, CDR2 FYNNEI, per germline. RNA transcripts were the template for amplifying TCR beta CDR3 regions. A first-round RT-PCR of the TCR CDR3 used the HTBI primer set. In TCRdb, the multiplex PCR reads were re-called with MiXCR into one record per CDR3 protein. Of roughly 600,000 distinct CDR3 sequences listed, roughly 14% are singletons. This clonotype was observed at least ten times. The antigen is undetermined. Source material for PBMCs was around 10 ml fresh peripheral blood. The chain joins TRBV2 to TRBJ1-1; D is perhaps TRBD1 (6 bases). The TCR originated in a woman aged 45-60 years with Graves' ophthalmopathy. The specimen was blood. The CDR3 loop reads CASSERTVEAFF. The CDR3 bases are TGTGCCAGCAGTGAAAGGACAGTTGAAGCTTTCTTT.